A selection of T cell receptor beta chains follows, all from one sample in a study of identical twins. TCRdb analysed the 5' RACE reads with MiXCR anew, one entry per CDR3 protein. The table shows approximately 670,000 distinct CDR3 sequences, with around 5.7% occurring only once. The source material was naive T cells sorted from blood. The receptor set was obtained from a young man in good health. CDR3s include the opening cysteine and the closing phenylalanine or tryptophan.

V gene: TRBV6-1; J gene: TRBJ2-1; CDR3 protein: CASSEAGLEDAF
V gene: TRBV15; J gene: TRBJ2-1; CDR3 protein: CATSRDLAGAGEQFF
V gene: TRBV6-6; J gene: TRBJ2-7; CDR3 protein: CASSHDDYEQYF
V gene: TRBV29-1; J gene: TRBJ1-2; CDR3 protein: CSVVDNYGYTF
V gene: TRBV18; J gene: TRBJ2-1; CDR3 protein: CASSPAQGRENEQFF
V gene: TRBV27; J gene: TRBJ2-1; CDR3 protein: CASSPRGPLNEQFF
V gene: TRBV6-1; J gene: TRBJ2-2; CDR3 protein: CASSEARATTGELFF
V gene: TRBV7-2; J gene: TRBJ1-2; CDR3 protein: CASSPGWTYGYTF
V gene: TRBV20-1; J gene: TRBJ2-3; CDR3 protein: CSAAASGRPDTQYF
V gene: TRBV21-1; J gene: TRBJ2-2; CDR3 protein: CASSKLAWETSTGELFF
V gene: TRBV20-1; J gene: TRBJ2-1; CDR3 protein: CSARGGELAGSYNEQFF
V gene: TRBV19; J gene: TRBJ1-1; CDR3 protein: CASQPTQGNTEAFF
V gene: TRBV20-1; J gene: TRBJ2-1; CDR3 protein: CSASSLAGGTRKQFF
V gene: TRBV9; J gene: TRBJ2-1; CDR3 protein: CASSVAGSPYNEQFF
V gene: TRBV5-1; J gene: TRBJ2-2; CDR3 protein: CASSLVTAGNTGELFF
V gene: TRBV29-1; J gene: TRBJ2-7; CDR3 protein: CSVEGPDSYEQYF
V gene: TRBV12-3/TRBV12-4; J gene: TRBJ2-1; CDR3 protein: CASSFGSHEQFF
V gene: TRBV7-6; J gene: TRBJ2-1; CDR3 protein: CASSLGAASYNEQFF
V gene: TRBV5-1; J gene: TRBJ1-5; CDR3 protein: CASSLSADSNQPQHF
V gene: TRBV29-1; J gene: TRBJ2-3; CDR3 protein: CSVAPRLAGGTDTQYF
V gene: TRBV5-1; J gene: TRBJ2-3; CDR3 protein: CASSLIIGSTDTQYF
V gene: TRBV9; J gene: TRBJ1-3; CDR3 protein: CASSVGWETGNTIYF
V gene: TRBV6-1; J gene: TRBJ1-5; CDR3 protein: CASSDSGHQPQHF
V gene: TRBV27; J gene: TRBJ2-3; CDR3 protein: CASRLAGLGNTQYF
V gene: TRBV5-1; J gene: TRBJ1-1; CDR3 protein: CASSLAGGQLATEAFF
V gene: TRBV6-5; J gene: TRBJ2-7; CDR3 protein: CASSYSGPGSYEQYF
V gene: TRBV12-3/TRBV12-4; J gene: TRBJ2-5; CDR3 protein: CASSMPGLAAQETQYF
V gene: TRBV6-5; J gene: TRBJ1-1; CDR3 protein: CASSYGTNTEAFF
V gene: TRBV20-1; J gene: TRBJ1-1; CDR3 protein: CSARDIGGTNTEAFF
V gene: TRBV20-1; J gene: TRBJ1-2; CDR3 protein: CSARDRKANYGYTF
V gene: TRBV28; J gene: TRBJ2-4; CDR3 protein: CASSFVRINIQYF
V gene: TRBV3-1; J gene: TRBJ2-3; CDR3 protein: CASSQDPRDSTDTQYF
V gene: TRBV6-2/TRBV6-3; J gene: TRBJ2-1; CDR3 protein: CASSYRILYNEQFF
V gene: TRBV13; J gene: TRBJ1-1; CDR3 protein: CASSGSGKAFF
V gene: TRBV27; J gene: TRBJ2-3; CDR3 protein: CASTWTGTDTQYF
V gene: TRBV28; J gene: TRBJ2-1; CDR3 protein: CASSLQGSAVEQFF
V gene: TRBV4-3; J gene: TRBJ2-7; CDR3 protein: CASSQEGGVGEQYF
V gene: TRBV5-1; J gene: TRBJ2-1; CDR3 protein: CASTSGAGALYNEQFF
V gene: TRBV7-6; J gene: TRBJ2-1; CDR3 protein: CASSQSDSLVAGPYNEQFF
V gene: TRBV5-1; J gene: TRBJ2-2; CDR3 protein: CATSAGTSFTGELFF
V gene: TRBV5-5; J gene: TRBJ2-1; CDR3 protein: CASSQGLAGGLREQFF
V gene: TRBV11-2; J gene: TRBJ2-1; CDR3 protein: CASSRSNEQFF
V gene: TRBV30; J gene: TRBJ1-6; CDR3 protein: CAWSAQGYSPLHF
V gene: TRBV14; J gene: TRBJ2-7; CDR3 protein: CASSQGGDAEQYF
V gene: TRBV5-1; J gene: TRBJ2-1; CDR3 protein: CASSHSKIPTSGSSDEQFF
V gene: TRBV15; J gene: TRBJ2-5; CDR3 protein: CATSAERRDQETQYF
V gene: TRBV29-1; J gene: TRBJ2-1; CDR3 protein: CSAALTYNEQFF
V gene: TRBV7-8; J gene: TRBJ2-7; CDR3 protein: CASSSRTVAPFEQYF
V gene: TRBV7-9; J gene: TRBJ2-2; CDR3 protein: CASSSNRNTGELFF